Listed below are T cell receptor beta chains from one sample, sequenced in a study of metastatic and nonmetastatic thyroid tumors. With MiXCR, TCRdb called clones anew from the PCR reads. The sample records 10,000 to 13,000 clones, 38% being singletons. What was sequenced was tumor tissue. The receptors stem from a female donor with papillary thyroid cancer or a benign thyroid nodule (not recorded which). Some clones in this sample may be carry-over from other donors' samples. Both conserved end residues are part of each CDR3. A D gene is named only where the DNA matches it firmly.

D: -; V: TRBV7-2; J: TRBJ1-1; length: 14; CDR3: CASSLGQGNTEAFF
D: -; V: TRBV6-1; J: TRBJ1-1; length: 16; CDR3: CASSPQAWGETTEAFF
D: -; V: TRBV6-1; J: TRBJ1-2; length: 16; CDR3: CANSECVGALNYGYTF
D: TRBD2; V: TRBV6-1; J: TRBJ2-1; length: 15; CDR3: CASSVLAGGYNEQFF
D: -; V: TRBV4-1; J: TRBJ2-7; length: 13; CDR3: CASSPHNSYEQYF
D: TRBD2; V: TRBV5-1; J: TRBJ2-5; length: 17; CDR3: CASSSRLAGGIKETQYF
D: -; V: TRBV19; J: TRBJ1-6; length: 13; CDR3: CASSIVATSPLHF
D: TRBD2; V: TRBV7-2; J: TRBJ2-3; length: 14; CDR3: CASGTSGSTDTQYF
D: -; V: TRBV20-1; J: TRBJ2-7; length: 14; CDR3: CSASRVVGSYEQYF
D: TRBD1; V: TRBV5-1; J: TRBJ1-1; length: 14; CDR3: CASSRGQGDTEAFF
D: -; V: TRBV28; J: TRBJ2-7; length: 15; CDR3: CASSFDSVGGEEQYF
D: -; V: TRBV28; J: TRBJ2-3; length: 13; CDR3: CASSSRVGDTQYF
D: -; V: TRBV11-2; J: TRBJ2-1; length: 15; CDR3: CASSPGPRSYSEQFF
D: TRBD1; V: TRBV27; J: TRBJ2-7; length: 14; CDR3: CASSLDRVSREQYF
D: -; V: TRBV20-1; J: TRBJ2-7; length: 16; CDR3: CSARPHAAGQTYEQYF
D: -; V: TRBV6-1; J: TRBJ1-4; length: 16; CDR3: CASSETLAATNEKLFF
D: -; V: TRBV6-1; J: TRBJ1-6; length: 13; CDR3: CASSEQYNSPLHF
D: -; V: TRBV2; J: TRBJ2-7; length: 12; CDR3: CASSVLVNEQYF
D: -; V: TRBV11-3; J: TRBJ2-1; length: 12; CDR3: CASSDQGNEQFF
D: -; V: TRBV6-1; J: TRBJ2-7; length: 15; CDR3: CASSEWGLTPYEQYF
D: TRBD1; V: TRBV28; J: TRBJ1-3; length: 14; CDR3: CASSQTGLVNTIYF
D: -; V: TRBV10-1; J: TRBJ1-5; length: 13; CDR3: CASSADSYQPQHF
D: -; V: TRBV3-1; J: TRBJ2-1; length: 12; CDR3: CASSFSYNEQFF
D: -; V: TRBV6-5; J: TRBJ2-7; length: 15; CDR3: CASSYSIADAYEQYF
D: TRBD1; V: TRBV6-1; J: TRBJ1-6; length: 14; CDR3: CASRAAGTDSPLHF
D: -; V: TRBV5-1; J: TRBJ2-1; length: 15; CDR3: CASSLLGQSYNEQFF
D: -; V: TRBV30; J: TRBJ1-2; length: 15; CDR3: CAWSVGAGAVYGYTF
D: TRBD1; V: TRBV28; J: TRBJ1-3; length: 14; CDR3: CASSGGTGGNTIYF
D: TRBD1; V: TRBV19; J: TRBJ1-2; length: 16; CDR3: CASRTGTGGLPGGYTF
D: -; V: TRBV11-2; J: TRBJ2-1; length: 14; CDR3: CASSPHGLYNEQFF
D: -; V: TRBV6-1; J: TRBJ1-2; length: 13; CDR3: CASSQGTNYGYTF
D: TRBD2; V: TRBV18; J: TRBJ2-3; length: 17; CDR3: CASSPRGAGGSSDTQYF
D: -; V: TRBV19; J: TRBJ2-2; length: 14; CDR3: CASIGTHYPGELFF
D: TRBD1; V: TRBV4-2; J: TRBJ1-5; length: 16; CDR3: CASSQVVRQGNRPQHF
D: -; V: TRBV20-1; J: TRBJ2-7; length: 12; CDR3: CSAREGLNEQYF
D: -; V: TRBV28; J: TRBJ2-6; length: 15; CDR3: CASTTLSSGANVLTF
D: -; V: TRBV7-3; J: TRBJ2-1; length: 15; CDR3: CASSLLPANYNEQFF
D: -; V: TRBV6-2/TRBV6-3; J: TRBJ2-1; length: 16; CDR3: CASTTGEGYSYNEQFF
D: -; V: TRBV14; J: TRBJ2-7; length: 17; CDR3: CASSQGTRAFSPYEQYF